The 28 T cell receptor beta chains presented below share a single source sample, sequenced in a study of CXCR4 blockade with PD-1 therapy in pancreatic cancer. Sequencing was performed with immunoSEQ multiplex PCR; in TCRdb, only in-frame clones are kept and a portion is missing. The sample includes about 1,000 clones, about 38% of them seen just once. The source material was tumor tissue. These receptors originate from a human donor with pancreatic ductal adenocarcinoma.

In this sample, this clone turned up a few times. The genes are TRBV29-1 and TRBJ2-5, with 8 bases matching TRBD2. V dropped 6 bases and J dropped 5; count of bases not matched to a gene: 8. Germline values: CDR1 SQVTM, CDR2 ANQGSEA. This CDR3 spans 13 amino acids. The CDR3 reads CSVGPSGRETQYF. CDR3 nucleotides: TGCAGCGTGGGACCTAGCGGGCGGGAGACCCAGTACTTC.

J is TRBJ1-3 and V is TRBV9, with unresolved D. Trimming took 2 bases from V and 0 from J, leaving 3 bases between them. The length of the CDR3 is 13 residues. The germline CDR1 and CDR2 sequences are SGDLS and YYNGEE. CDR3 sequence reads: CASSVNSGNTIYF. The DNA for the CDR3 is TGTGCCAGCAGCGTCAACTCTGGAAACACCATATATTTT.

The chain combines TRBV18 with TRBJ1-1; 12 nucleotides align to TRBD1. CDR1 and CDR2 from the germline V gene are KGHSH and LQKENI. This CDR3 is 14 amino acids long. V lost 6 bases, J lost 6 bases, and 5 bases stayed unmatched. DNA for the CDR3: TGTGCCAGCTCCGGGACAGGGGGCTCATCTGAAGCTTTCTTT. Protein sequence: CASSGTGGSSEAFF.

J is TRBJ1-1 and V is TRBV9; TRBD1 might be the D (6 bases). Germline loops: CDR1 SGDLS, CDR2 YYNGEE. V lost 4 bases, J lost 1 base, and 14 bases lay in between. This CDR3 spans 15 amino acids. The CDR3 spells CASSFSGHRNTEAFF. CDR3 bases: TGTGCCAGCAGCTTCTCGGGACACAGGAACACTGAAGCTTTCTTT.

This chain joins TRBV9 and TRBJ1-6; weak D call: TRBD1 (6 bases). The CDR3 contains 14 residues. Germline loops: CDR1 SGDLS, CDR2 YYNGEE. V was shortened by 7 bases and J by 7 bases, with 15 bases between the two germline ends. The CDR3 reads CASSRRDTNSPLHF. CDR3 nucleotide sequence: TGTGCCAGCTCTCGCCGGGACACCAATTCACCCCTCCACTTT.

The rearrangement links TRBV14 to TRBJ1-2; TRBD1 might be the D (5 bases). The V end was cut by 4 bases, the J end by 9 bases, with 15 bases between. Germline V CDR1 and CDR2: SGHDN, FVKESK. The CDR3 runs 13 residues. CDR3 DNA: TGTGCCAGCAGCCGGGACGCGTGGGGAAGCTACACCTTC. Encoded protein: CASSRDAWGSYTF.

J is TRBJ1-3 and V is TRBV6-8, with 8 bases identical to TRBD1. This CDR3 region has 15 residues. CDR1 MNHGY and CDR2 SAAAGT come from the germline V gene. V dropped 4 bases and J dropped 4; count of bases not matched to a gene: 6. CDR3: CASSSQTGAGNTIYF. The CDR3, as DNA: TGTGCCAGCAGTTCTCAGACAGGGGCGGGAAACACCATATATTTT.

The J gene is TRBJ2-2, the V gene TRBV29-1, with D maybe TRBD1 (5 bases). This CDR3 is 13 amino acids long. V gave up 5 bases and J gave up 6 bases, with 13 bases separating them. Germline-derived CDR1 and CDR2 are SQVTM and ANQGSEA. The CDR3 reads CSVLRGRAGELFF. The CDR3, as DNA: TGCAGCGTTTTAAGGGGTAGAGCCGGGGAGCTGTTTTTT.

V usage is TRBV12-5 and J usage is TRBJ1-1; the D is unclear. The CDR3 covers 12 residues. Germline V CDR1 and CDR2: LGHNT, FRNRAP. V lost 1 base and J 4 bases, leaving 4 bases between the germline ends. CDR3 bases: TGTGCTAGTGGTTTGGGGGGCACTGAAGCTTTCTTT. It is translated as CASGLGGTEAFF. Full variable domain (missing parts from reference TRBV12-5 and TRBJ1-1): DARVTQTPRHKVTEMGQEVTMRCQPILGHNTVFWYRQTMMQGLELLAYFRNRAPLDDSGMPKDRFSAEMPDATLATLKIQPSEPRDSAVYFCASGLGGTEAFFGQGTRLTVV.

The chain recombines TRBV11-3 with TRBJ2-7; D is undetermined. This CDR3 is built from 17 residues. The germline V gene has CDR1 SGHNT and CDR2 YENEEA. The ends were cut back, 2 bases at V and 4 bases at J, with 21 bases in the middle. The CDR3 DNA reads TGTGCCAGCAGCTTAAGCCCCCGAGACCTCGGGTCTTACGAGCAGTACTTC. Translating gives CASSLSPRDLGSYEQYF.

There are a few counts of this clone. The CDR3 DNA reads TGTGCCAGCAGCGGCAGGGGGCGCGGGGATGAGCAGTTCTTC. Its translation is CASSGRGRGDEQFF. This chain joins TRBV9 and TRBJ2-1, with TRBD1 matching over 8 bases. Germline V gene data show CDR1 as SGDLS and CDR2 as YYNGEE. V lost 3 bases and J lost 8; bases outside the gene matches: 7. CDR3 size: 14 residues.

The chain combines TRBV11-3 with TRBJ2-1; TRBD1 matches 9 bases. Germline V gives CDR1 SGHNT, CDR2 YENEEA. The CDR3 has 16 residues. J gave up 4 bases and V 6 bases, and 10 bases lay outside the gene matches. DNA of the CDR3: TGTGCCAGCAGACCATCCGGGACAGGGATTTACAATGAGCAGTTCTTC. Its translation is CASRPSGTGIYNEQFF.

Regarding this clone: Without the conserved terminal phenylalanine or tryptophan, this CDR3 likely stems from a read error. The chain joins TRBV19 to TRBJ2-2; perhaps TRBD2 as D (6 bases). V was pared by 5 bases and J by 5 bases, with 15 bases between. Germline CDR1 reads LNHDA; CDR2 reads SQIVND (reference sequence). The CDR3 loop spans 15 amino acids. Written as DNA, the CDR3 is TGTGCCAGTAGTGTACAGAGGAGGGGAACCGGGGAGCTGTTTTCT. Translated: CASSVQRRGTGELFS.

Judged by abundance, this clone is medium-sized. This chain connects TRBV11-3 to TRBJ2-6; TRBD1 matches at 7 bases. CDR3 size: 18 residues. The V segment lost 2 bases and the J segment 0 bases; nucleotides outside the gene matches: 7. CDR1 SGHNT and CDR2 YENEEA come from the germline V gene. In DNA form, the CDR3 reads TGTGCCAGCAGCTTAATGACAGGGCGCTTCTCTGGGGCCAACGTCCTGACTTTC. Residues: CASSLMTGRFSGANVLTF.

In its sample, this clone was seen a few times. The chain has TRBV5-1 and TRBJ2-3; TRBD2 matches 12 bases. The CDR3 loop spans 16 amino acids. V gave up 0 bases and J gave up 9 bases; unmatched junction bases: 8. The V gene's germline CDR1 is SGHRS and CDR2 YFSETQ. Here the CDR3 DNA reads TGCGCCAGCAGCTTGGAAGGGACTAGCGGGCAAAACACGCAGTATTTT. Its protein is CASSLEGTSGQNTQYF.

The V call is TRBV28, the J call TRBJ1-6; no reliable D call. CDR1 and CDR2 from the germline V gene are MDHEN and SYDVKM. The CDR3 has 14 amino acids. V was clipped by 6 bases and J by 8 bases, with 14 bases between them. CDR3: CASRSIMGYSPLHF. CDR3 nucleotides: TGTGCCAGCAGATCTATTATGGGGTATTCACCCCTCCACTTT.

This clone was observed a handful of times. This sequence joins TRBV4-1 and TRBJ2-2, with D perhaps given as TRBD1 or TRBD2 (5 bases each). The V and J ends lost 0 bases and 1 base respectively, with 15 bases between them. Germline CDR1 MGHRA, CDR2 YSYEKL. CDR3 size: 18 residues. The chain's CDR3 is CASSQDRAGTLNTGELFF. The CDR3 nucleotides read TGCGCCAGCAGCCAAGATCGGGCAGGGACCCTGAACACCGGGGAGCTGTTTTTT.

The chain recombines TRBV19 with TRBJ1-6; no firm D call. Trimming removed 3 bases from V and 7 bases from J, with 4 bases in between. CDR1 LNHDA and CDR2 SQIVND come from the germline V gene (reference sequence). The CDR3 covers 12 residues. CDR3 loop: CASSIGNSPLHF. The CDR3 DNA reads TGTGCCAGTAGTATTGGGAATTCACCCCTCCACTTT.

The V call is TRBV29-1, the J call TRBJ2-3; possibly TRBD1 or TRBD2 for D (7 bases each). Trimming pared 7 bases from V and 5 bases from J, leaving 19 bases between. Germline V CDR1 and CDR2: SQVTM, ANQGSEA. The CDR3 sequence is 14 residues long. The CDR3 DNA is TGCAGCGGCACACTCAGGGGGGGAATAGATACGCAGTATTTT. Translation gives CSGTLRGGIDTQYF.

The V and J genes are TRBV28 and TRBJ2-7; D is possibly TRBD1 (7 bases). This CDR3 spans 15 amino acids. Trimming cost V 4 bases and J 4 bases, with 17 bases left between them. CDR1 is MDHEN and CDR2 is SYDVKM in the germline V gene. In DNA, the CDR3 is TGTGCCAGCAGTTCCGGGACAGTGGAGGGATACGAGCAGTACTTC. Its translation: CASSSGTVEGYEQYF.

This clone was seen only a few times. The CDR3 bases are TGTGCCAGCAGTATTGGACAGGGGGCTAATCAGCCCCAGCATTTT. This codes for CASSIGQGANQPQHF. V usage is TRBV6-8 and J usage is TRBJ1-5; 11 bases line up with TRBD1. The CDR3 consists of 15 residues. Trimming removed 5 bases from V and 4 bases from J; junction bases left unmatched: 4. Germline CDR1 is MNHGY and CDR2 is SAAAGT.

In this sample, this clone turned up once. The gene calls are TRBV18 and TRBJ2-7; tentatively, D is TRBD1 or TRBD2 (6 bases each). The V end lost 0 bases, the J end lost 5 bases, and 11 bases lay between the germline ends. This CDR3 contains 14 residues. Germline V gene sequence: CDR1 KGHSH, CDR2 LQKENI. DNA of the CDR3: TGTGCCAGCTCACCACCGAACAGGGAGGACGAGCAGTACTTC. Its protein product is CASSPPNREDEQYF.

V usage is TRBV25-1 and J usage is TRBJ1-2; D might be TRBD1 (5 bases). The CDR3 is made up of 13 amino acids. The germline V gene has CDR1 MGHDK and CDR2 SYGVNS. Trimming took 3 bases from V and 0 from J, leaving 5 bases between them. The CDR3 reads CASSETANYGYTF. The CDR3 DNA reads TGTGCCAGCAGTGAGACAGCTAACTATGGCTACACCTTC.

The chain is built from TRBV18 and TRBJ1-1; D is undetermined. Germline-derived CDR1 and CDR2 are KGHSH and LQKENI. The length of the CDR3 is 12 residues. V was trimmed by 3 bases and J by 5 bases, leaving 7 bases between them. The CDR3 sequence: CASSPSQTEAFF. The CDR3 region has the DNA TGTGCCAGCTCACCCTCACAGACTGAAGCTTTCTTT.

V and J are TRBV25-1 and TRBJ1-1; D uncertain. V dropped 2 bases and J dropped 1 base, with 11 bases sitting between them. The CDR3 spans 15 residues. The germline CDR1 and CDR2 sequences are MGHDK and SYGVNS. The chain's CDR3 is CASSEAGRRNTEAFF. The CDR3 DNA reads TGTGCCAGCAGTGAAGCGGGCCGGAGGAACACTGAAGCTTTCTTT.

There are a few counts of this clone. V and J are TRBV11-3 and TRBJ2-7; 7 bases match TRBD1. J lost 6 bases, V lost 5 bases, and 13 bases had no gene match. Germline-derived CDR1 and CDR2 are SGHNT and YENEEA. The CDR3 is 15 residues long. The CDR3 here is CASSKSDRVRVEQYF. The CDR3 nucleotides are TGTGCCAGCAGCAAATCAGACAGGGTTCGGGTCGAGCAGTACTTC.

This clone was seen a single time. The genes are TRBV29-1 and TRBJ1-1, with D possibly being TRBD1 (5 bases). The CDR3 has 13 residues. CDR1 and CDR2 (germline): SQVTM, ANQGSEA. V lost 7 bases to trimming and J lost 0 bases, with 12 bases between them. The CDR3 is CSAKQELNTEAFF. The CDR3 bases are TGCAGCGCGAAACAGGAGTTGAACACTGAAGCTTTCTTT.

The chain is built from TRBV25-1 and TRBJ1-1; perhaps TRBD1 as D (5 bases). Trimming stripped 8 bases from V and 7 bases from J, with 14 bases between. In germline, CDR1 is MGHDK, CDR2 SYGVNS. The CDR3 has 12 residues. CDR3 nucleotide sequence: TGTGCCAGCGCGATTGGGACCGGTGAAGCTTTCTTT. Translation gives CASAIGTGEAFF.